This T cell receptor beta chain was captured by sequencing in a study of T cells in Graves' hyperthyroidism and ophthalmopathy. Study results and limitations: Blood also contained most expanded thyroid clonotypes above 0.001.

As for this clonotype: Its antigen is unknown.

Amplified TCR beta CDR3 regions came from RNA transcripts. TCR CDR3 regions were first amplified by RT-PCR with HTBI primers. TCRdb ran MiXCR on the multiplex PCR reads and lists one entry per CDR3 protein. The sample carries around 800,000 distinct CDR3 sequences, 38% recorded once. Patients showing uncontrolled infection, other autoimmune disease, pregnancy or lactation were ineligible. The CDR3 contains 13 residues. Germline-derived CDR1 and CDR2 are DFQATT and SNEGSKA (reference sequence). Trimming cost V 0 bases and J 2 bases, with 8 bases left between them. This sequence joins TRBV20-1 and TRBJ2-7; the D gene could be TRBD1 or TRBD2 (5 bases each). The sequence was obtained from a man aged 18 to 29 with Graves' hyperthyroidism. Sample: blood. The CDR3 loop is CSARDWGTYEQYF. CDR3 DNA sequence: TGCAGTGCTAGAGATTGGGGGACCTACGAGCAGTACTTC.